Below, 22 T cell receptor beta chains from the same sample are listed, as sequenced in a study of blood T cells in healthy people across ages. A second PCR, run for roughly 7 to 11 cycles, used a sample-barcoded 5' primer plus a J-beta primer mix. MiXCR, run by TCRdb on the 5' RACE reads, gives a single entry per CDR3 protein. The sample holds about 1.6 million distinct CDR3 sequences, about 32% seen once. The material sequenced was blood. The receptors originated from a woman in her 30s in good health.

This clonotype was seen a few times. The V call is TRBV7-3, the J call TRBJ2-1, with D perhaps TRBD2 (5 bases). V was pared by 1 base and J by 8 bases, with 9 bases between. CDR3 length: 13 residues. Germline V CDR1 and CDR2: SGHTA, FQGTGA. This chain's CDR3 is CASSLRSGDEQFF. The CDR3 DNA sequence: TGTGCCAGCAGCTTAAGGTCCGGGGATGAGCAGTTCTTC.

The J gene is TRBJ2-7, the V gene TRBV10-3, with 8 bases fitting TRBD1. Trimming took 6 bases from V and 5 from J; bases not matched to a gene: 12. The CDR3 has 15 residues. The germline gives CDR1 ENHRY, CDR2 SYGVKD. CDR3 loop: CAIRGTGAVFDEQYF. The CDR3 DNA follows: TGTGCCATCAGGGGGACAGGAGCGGTGTTCGACGAGCAGTACTTC.

This chain joins TRBV7-9 and TRBJ2-1, with 13 nucleotides matching TRBD2. Germline V gene lookup returns CDR1 SEHNR and CDR2 FQNEAQ (reference sequence). Losses at the gene ends were 3 bases for V and 7 bases for J; bases not matched to a gene: 9. The CDR3 is 17 residues long. CDR3 residues: CASSLAPGTSGKNEQFF. As DNA, the CDR3 is TGTGCCAGCAGCTTGGCCCCTGGGACTAGCGGGAAAAATGAGCAGTTCTTC.

This clonotype was detected once. Mismatch with germline at one junction end may stem from a read error. The chain employs TRBV6-4 and TRBJ2-3; either TRBD1 or TRBD2 may supply D (5 bases each). The CDR3 has 15 residues. The germline V gene has CDR1 MRHNA and CDR2 SNTAGT. In nucleotides, the CDR3 is TGTGCCAGCTGTGACACCGGGGCTTCCCGGGATACGCAGTATTTT. It encodes CASCDTGASRDTQYF.

The CDR3 DNA reads TGTGCCAGCAGTGAACCTACCGACCCGCCGGATACGCAGTATTTT. Its translation: CASSEPTDPPDTQYF. This chain links TRBV2 with TRBJ2-3; D uncertain. Germline CDR1 is SNHLY and CDR2 is FYNNEI. The CDR3 covers 15 residues. Trimming took 2 bases from V and 6 from J, leaving 15 bases between them.

The chain carries TRBV20-1 and TRBJ1-1; 8 positions match TRBD1. Germline CDR1 DFQATT, CDR2 SNEGSKA (reference sequence). V lost 3 bases and J lost 10; bases outside the gene matches: 13. The CDR3 sequence is 14 residues long. This CDR3 is CSASPDRGRGRAFF. For the CDR3, the DNA is TGCAGTGCTAGTCCCGACAGGGGCCGGGGAAGAGCTTTCTTT.

This chain connects TRBV11-2 to TRBJ1-1; D call uncertain. This CDR3 contains 13 residues. CDR1 and CDR2 (germline): SGHAT, FQNNGV. The V gene lost 3 bases and the J gene lost 1 base, with 6 bases spanning the gap. The CDR3 DNA reads TGTGCCAGCAGCTTGGCCTGGAACACTGAAGCTTTCTTT. Protein: CASSLAWNTEAFF.

This clonotype was counted a few times. The chain couples TRBV5-1 to TRBJ2-3, with TRBD1 matching 11 bases. The junction had 5 bases not matched to a gene; V was cut back by 4 bases and J by 4 bases. The CDR3 covers 15 residues. CDR1 and CDR2 (germline): SGHRS, YFSETQ. CDR3 nucleotide sequence: TGCGCCAGCAGCCACGGGACAGGGGGACCAGATACGCAGTATTTT. Protein: CASSHGTGGPDTQYF.

This clonotype was seen a handful of times. This chain joins TRBV15 and TRBJ2-7; 10 bases line up with TRBD1. The CDR3 consists of 14 residues. CDR1 is LNHNV, CDR2 YYDKDF, per germline (reference sequence). J was trimmed by 5 bases and V by 5 bases; bases with no gene match: 6. CDR3 DNA: TGTGCCACCAGCCGGGACAGGGGTGCCCACGAGCAGTACTTC. Amino acids: CATSRDRGAHEQYF. Complete variable domain (other parts from reference TRBV15 and TRBJ2-7): DAMVIQNPRYQVTQFGKPVTLSCSQTLNHNVMYWYQQKSSQAPKLLFHYYDKDFNNEADTPDNFQSRRPNTSFCFLDIRSPGLGDTAMYLCATSRDRGAHEQYFGPGTRLTVT.

This clonotype was counted a few times. The CDR3 DNA follows: TGTGCCAGCAGCTTAGCGGTGTCTAGCGGGGGGAGCACAGATACGCAGTATTTT. Its protein is CASSLAVSSGGSTDTQYF. The genes are TRBV11-1 and TRBJ2-3, with 11 bases lining up with TRBD2. Trimming cost V 0 bases and J 0 bases; bases outside gene matches: 5. Germline V gene data show CDR1 as SGHAT and CDR2 as FQDESV (reference sequence). The CDR3 covers 18 residues.

V and J are TRBV27 and TRBJ1-5; possible D gene TRBD1, 5 bases. The CDR3 consists of 14 residues. V was pared by 5 bases and J by 7 bases, with 15 bases between. Per the germline V gene, CDR1 is MNHEY and CDR2 is SMNVEV (reference sequence). Written as DNA, the CDR3 is TGTGCCAGCAGTGTCTCAGGGTTCGGCCAGCCCCAGCATTTT. The encoded protein is CASSVSGFGQPQHF.

The V and J genes are TRBV9 and TRBJ2-3, with TRBD2 as a possible D gene (5 bases). The CDR3 contains 14 residues. The ends were cut back, 0 bases at V and 3 bases at J, with 8 bases in the middle. Germline V gene sequence: CDR1 SGDLS, CDR2 YYNGEE. Here the CDR3 DNA reads TGTGCCAGCAGCGTAGTTCGGGGAACAGATACGCAGTATTTT. Encoded protein: CASSVVRGTDTQYF.

The rearrangement uses TRBV3-1 and TRBJ2-2; 12 bases are a match to TRBD2. The CDR3 spans 17 residues. Germline CDR1 LGHDT, CDR2 YNNKEL (reference sequence). The junction had 6 bases not matched to a gene; V was cut back by 1 base and J by 6 bases. As DNA, the CDR3 is TGTGCCAGCAGCCAAGGAGGACTAGCGGGACATTCCGGGGAGCTGTTTTTT. It codes for CASSQGGLAGHSGELFF. Filled out from reference TRBV3-1 and TRBJ2-2, the complete variable domain reads DTAVSQTPKYLVTQMGNDKSIKCEQNLGHDTMYWYKQDSKKFLKIMFSYNNKELIINETVPNRFSPKSPDKAHLNLHINSLELGDSAVYFCASSQGGLAGHSGELFFGEGSRLTVL.

To note about this clonotype: A junction end diverges from the germline sequence, so it may reflect a read error. This rearrangement joins TRBV3-1 to TRBJ2-5, with TRBD2 matching 13 bases. CDR3 size: 15 residues. Germline CDR1 and CDR2: LGHDT and YNNKEL (reference sequence). The CDR3 coding sequence is TGTGCCAGCAGCCAAGGGACTAGCGGGGGAGAGATCCAGTACTTC. Translated, it gives CASSQGTSGGEIQYF.

This clonotype was found a few times. The rearrangement joins TRBV3-1 to TRBJ1-2, with 7 bases matching TRBD1. Per germline, CDR1 LGHDT and CDR2 YNNKEL (reference sequence). J was trimmed by 7 bases and V by 3 bases; bases with no gene match: 5. There are 13 residues in the CDR3. The CDR3 loop reads CASSQAGDSGYTF. CDR3 nucleotide sequence: TGTGCCAGCAGCCAGGCAGGGGACAGTGGCTACACCTTC. Complete variable domain (other parts from reference TRBV3-1 and TRBJ1-2): DTAVSQTPKYLVTQMGNDKSIKCEQNLGHDTMYWYKQDSKKFLKIMFSYNNKELIINETVPNRFSPKSPDKAHLNLHINSLELGDSAVYFCASSQAGDSGYTFGSGTRLTVV.

This clonotype was observed a handful of times. This chain joins TRBV27 and TRBJ2-1, with 9 bases lining up with TRBD2. Per germline, CDR1 MNHEY and CDR2 SMNVEV (reference sequence). Trimming removed 1 base from V and 0 bases from J; junction bases left unmatched: 10. The CDR3 is 19 amino acids. CDR3 in DNA: TGTGCCAGCAGTTTATTGGCCCAACTAGCGGGTTACTCCTACAATGAGCAGTTCTTC. It is translated as CASSLLAQLAGYSYNEQFF.

The chain links TRBV7-2 to TRBJ1-5; unclear D gene. Germline V gene sequence: CDR1 SGHTA, CDR2 FQGNSA. The CDR3 loop spans 13 amino acids. The V end was cut by 2 bases, the J end by 6 bases, with 8 bases between. For the CDR3, the DNA is TGTGCCAGCAGCTTACGGGTACGTCAGCCCCAGCATTTT. Translated: CASSLRVRQPQHF.

This clonotype showed up just a few times. V is TRBV7-2 and J is TRBJ2-1, with 8 bases fitting TRBD2. The germline V gene encodes CDR1 SGHTA and CDR2 FQGNSA. The CDR3 runs 13 residues. Unmatched junction bases numbered 6, after V lost 10 bases and J lost 4 bases. DNA of the CDR3: TGTGCCATCGAAGCGGGGGTGTACAATGAGCAGTTCTTC. Amino acids: CAIEAGVYNEQFF.

The rearrangement joins TRBV20-1 to TRBJ1-5, with TRBD1 as a possible D gene (5 bases). V dropped 6 bases and J dropped 0 bases, with 9 bases sitting between them. This CDR3 region has 13 residues. The germline V gene encodes CDR1 DFQATT and CDR2 SNEGSKA (reference sequence). The CDR3 loop is CSARDGSNQPQHF. Here the CDR3 DNA reads TGCAGTGCGAGGGACGGTAGCAATCAGCCCCAGCATTTT.

This chain connects TRBV7-8 to TRBJ1-4; TRBD1 might be the D (5 bases). CDR3 size: 16 residues. V lost 2 bases and J 2 bases, leaving 12 bases between the germline ends. The germline gives CDR1 SGHVS, CDR2 FQNEAQ. CDR3 region: CASSLRPGDTNEKLFF. In nucleotides, the CDR3 is TGTGCCAGCAGCTTAAGGCCCGGGGACACTAATGAAAAACTGTTTTTT.

This clonotype appeared many times. This sequence joins TRBV6-6 and TRBJ1-2; no reliable D call. Per the germline V gene, CDR1 is MNHNY and CDR2 is SVGAGI (reference sequence). This CDR3 spans 11 amino acids. With 8 bases removed from V and 0 bases from J, the gap between germline ends came to 4 bases. This chain's CDR3 is CASRTNYGYTF. The CDR3 DNA sequence: TGTGCCAGCCGTACTAACTATGGCTACACCTTC.

This clonotype was counted only a few times. The chain is built from TRBV30 and TRBJ2-3; TRBD2 matches 10 bases. This CDR3 region has 15 residues. Germline CDR1 and CDR2: GTSNPN and SVGIG (reference sequence). V shed 0 bases and J 6 bases; nucleotides not matched to a gene: 6. The CDR3 spells CAWSVPGLARDTQYF. In nucleotides, the CDR3 is TGTGCCTGGAGTGTTCCGGGACTAGCGAGGGATACGCAGTATTTT.